The 25 T cell receptor beta chains below come from one sample, sequenced in a study of blood T cell repertoires in COVID-19 (dated by TCRdb to 2018 to 2021). Receptor libraries were prepared by the immunoSEQ multiplex PCR assay. Drawn from immuneACCESS, this table holds only the in-frame rearrangements with V and J called that TCRdb kept. Clones are partly lost; checked studies trace under half to an unresolved V gene and leave the rest unexplained. The sample profile shows 250,000 to 300,000 clones; less than 90% of them were found once. Of the sample, around 12% is held by the ten largest clones. The sample taken for sequencing was peripheral blood. The receptors were sampled from a woman in her twenties or thirties with COVID-19, enrolled during active disease.

The chain recombines TRBV10-1 with TRBJ1-4; TRBD1 might be the D (5 bases). The CDR3 is 17 amino acids. From germline, CDR1 is WNHNN and CDR2 SYGVQD (reference sequence). V was cut by 5 bases and J by 8 bases, with 24 bases left in between. CDR3 nucleotide sequence: TGCGCCAGCAGTTACACCCCCAGGGTAGGGTATAAGGAAAAACTGTTTTTT. Its protein is CASSYTPRVGYKEKLFF.

The rearrangement uses TRBV5-4 and TRBJ2-2; TRBD1 is a possible D gene (6 bases). The V gene's germline CDR1 is SGHNT and CDR2 YYREEE (reference sequence). V was pared by 5 bases and J by 6 bases, with 20 bases between. The CDR3 length is 16 residues. The CDR3 sequence is CASSRSTGLGAGELFF. The CDR3, as DNA: TGTGCCAGCAGTCGGTCGACAGGCCTTGGCGCCGGGGAGCTGTTTTTT.

This chain links TRBV5-4 with TRBJ1-5; no reliable D call. Between the trimmed V and J ends, which lost 4 bases and 6 bases, there was a span of 17 bases. The CDR3 spans 15 residues. CDR1 is SGHNT and CDR2 is YYREEE in the germline V gene (reference sequence). The CDR3 loop is CASSGGGGYGQPQHF. CDR3 in DNA: TGTGCCAGCAGCGGAGGAGGTGGGTATGGTCAGCCCCAGCATTTT.

This clone has only one observation. The chain combines TRBV5-1 with TRBJ2-7, with D possibly being TRBD1 (6 bases). Per germline, CDR1 SGHRS and CDR2 YFSETQ. The length of the CDR3 is 16 residues. Deletions cut 1 base from V and 2 bases from J, with 16 bases between. In DNA, the CDR3 is TGCGCCAGCAGCTTGACCGCCGGACAGACCCCCTACGAGCAGTACTTC. It specifies CASSLTAGQTPYEQYF. The variable domain in full, with the rest retrieved from reference TRBV5-1 and TRBJ2-7, is KAGVTQTPRYLIKTRGQQVTLSCSPISGHRSVSWYQQTPGQGLQFLFEYFSETQRNKGNFPGRFSGRQFSNSRSEMNVSTLELGDSALYLCASSLTAGQTPYEQYFGPGTRLTVT.

This chain links TRBV29-1 with TRBJ2-3, with a weak D call TRBD2 (7 bases). CDR1 is SQVTM, CDR2 ANQGSEA, per germline. Deletions cut 5 bases from V and 6 bases from J, with 9 bases between. The CDR3 loop spans 11 amino acids. The CDR3 here is CSVRGGDTQYF. As DNA, the CDR3 is TGCAGCGTTAGGGGGGGGGATACGCAGTATTTT.

This clone was recorded a few times. Other DNA sequences in the same sample also yield this CDR3. This chain connects TRBV12-3 or TRBV12-4 to TRBJ2-1; D is perhaps TRBD2 (5 bases). Trimming shortened V by 5 bases and J by 7 bases, and 9 bases separated the two germline ends. This CDR3 is 12 amino acids long. The CDR3 sequence is CASSPTSNEQFF. Here the CDR3 DNA reads TGTGCCAGCAGTCCTACTAGTAATGAGCAGTTCTTC.

This chain uses TRBV5-1 with TRBJ2-7, with 7 bases matching TRBD1. This CDR3 has 14 amino acids. The J segment lost 4 bases and the V segment lost 4 bases, leaving 8 bases of the junction unmatched. CDR1 and CDR2 (germline): SGHRS, YFSETQ. The CDR3 DNA sequence: TGCGCCAGCAGCCCTATCGACAGGGTGTACGAGCAGTACTTC. Protein sequence: CASSPIDRVYEQYF.

The chain recombines TRBV7-8 with TRBJ2-1; 8 nucleotides agree with TRBD2. Looked up from germline, CDR1 is SGHVS and CDR2 is FQNEAQ. V shed 3 bases, J shed 3 bases, and the junction held 7 bases outside the gene matches. The CDR3 is 16 amino acids. Here the CDR3 reads CASSFTRGGGYNEQFF. CDR3 nucleotide sequence: TGTGCCAGCAGCTTTACCCGGGGGGGTGGCTACAATGAGCAGTTCTTC.

The V call is TRBV27, the J call TRBJ1-1, with 8 bases identical to TRBD1. This CDR3 has 14 amino acids. Germline assignment: CDR1 MNHEY and CDR2 SMNVEV (reference sequence). Trimming took 7 bases from V and 10 from J; bases not matched to a gene: 14. CDR3 coding DNA: TGTGCCAGCATACTGGACAGGGATCCTTCCCGAGCTTTCTTT. This gives the protein CASILDRDPSRAFF.

The chain couples TRBV13 to TRBJ1-5; D is uncertain. The CDR3 is 13 amino acids. Germline V lookup: CDR1 PRHDT, CDR2 FYEKMQ (reference sequence). Trimming shortened V by 1 base and J by 6 bases, and 7 bases separated the two germline ends. CDR3 sequence (DNA): TGTGCCAGCAGCTTAGCGAGGGCTCAGCCCCAGCATTTT. Amino acid sequence: CASSLARAQPQHF.

The CDR3 DNA is TGTGCCAGCAAGGCGGGCCTGGGCAAAAACATTCAGTACTTC. Amino acids: CASKAGLGKNIQYF. The V gene is TRBV27, the J gene TRBJ2-4; TRBD2 might be the D (5 bases). The germline V and J ends were trimmed by 7 bases and 3 bases, with 13 bases remaining between them. Germline-derived CDR1 and CDR2 are MNHEY and SMNVEV (reference sequence). CDR3 length: 14 residues.

In its sample, this clone was seen a few times. The V call is TRBV5-1, the J call TRBJ2-3, with TRBD2 identical over 13 bases. The ends lost 4 bases at V and 3 bases at J; junction bases unmatched: 17. The CDR3 has 20 amino acids. Germline-derived CDR1 and CDR2 are SGHRS and YFSETQ. CDR3 nucleotide sequence: TGCGCCAGCAGCCCTGGAGGACTAGCGGGGGTCCCTGAGGAGACAGATACGCAGTATTTT. This gives the protein CASSPGGLAGVPEETDTQYF.

The chain has TRBV27 and TRBJ1-1; 7 bases agree with TRBD1. Unmatched junction bases numbered 9, after V lost 6 bases and J lost 5 bases. The V gene's germline CDR1 is MNHEY and CDR2 SMNVEV (reference sequence). The length of the CDR3 is 14 residues. CDR3 in amino acids: CASSKTGAATEAFF. The CDR3 DNA reads as TGTGCCAGCAGCAAAACAGGGGCGGCAACTGAAGCTTTCTTT.

The CDR3 is CASSADLPNEKLFF. The CDR3 region has the DNA TGTGCCAGTAGTGCGGACTTACCCAATGAAAAACTGTTTTTT. V and J are TRBV19 and TRBJ1-4; D is unresolved. This CDR3 has 14 amino acids. In germline, CDR1 is LNHDA, CDR2 SQIVND (reference sequence). V was pared by 5 bases and J by 5 bases, with 12 bases between.

The V and J genes are TRBV5-1 and TRBJ1-4; 10 bases align to TRBD1. The CDR3 has 14 amino acids. Germline loops: CDR1 SGHRS, CDR2 YFSETQ. With V trimmed by 2 bases and J by 8 bases, 3 bases remained unmatched. CDR3 in amino acids: CASSFVGQGEKLFF. The CDR3 DNA is TGCGCCAGCAGCTTTGTGGGACAGGGGGAAAAACTGTTTTTT.

The V call is TRBV5-1, the J call TRBJ2-2; 9 bases align to TRBD1. The CDR3 has 18 amino acids. Unmatched junction bases numbered 11, after V lost 1 base and J lost 4 bases. CDR1 and CDR2 from the germline V gene are SGHRS and YFSETQ. Here the CDR3 DNA reads TGCGCCAGCAGCTTGCCGCCCCCGGGACAGGGAGCCACCGGGGAGCTGTTTTTT. Translated, it gives CASSLPPPGQGATGELFF.

The V gene is TRBV6-5, the J gene TRBJ1-2, with 7 bases identical to TRBD1. This CDR3 is 15 amino acids long. The V and J ends lost 7 bases and 3 bases, in that order; junction bases with no gene match: 11. CDR1 MNHEY and CDR2 SVGAGI come from the germline V gene. CDR3 coding DNA: TGTGCCAGCAACCCCTCGGCAGGGGGTTACTATGGCTACACCTTC. Translation: CASNPSAGGYYGYTF.

J is TRBJ1-4 and V is TRBV7-9; weak D call: TRBD1 (5 bases). The CDR3 spans 16 residues. CDR1 and CDR2 from the germline V gene are SEHNR and FQNEAQ (reference sequence). Trimming left V 5 bases short and J 0 bases short, with 13 bases between. The CDR3 is CASSPTRGATNEKLFF. The CDR3 DNA is TGTGCCAGCAGCCCTACGCGGGGGGCAACTAATGAAAAACTGTTTTTT.

This chain's CDR3 is CASSLRGYEQYF. The DNA of the CDR3 is TGTGCCAGCAGTTTGCGGGGTTACGAGCAGTACTTC. The V and J genes are TRBV28 and TRBJ2-7, with a possible D match to TRBD2 (6 bases). V shed 3 bases and J shed 4 bases, with 7 bases lying between them. Germline loops: CDR1 MDHEN, CDR2 SYDVKM. CDR3 length equals 12 residues.

The rearrangement uses TRBV19 and TRBJ1-1; D is undetermined. This CDR3 has 14 amino acids. CDR1 is LNHDA and CDR2 is SQIVND in the germline V gene (reference sequence). V lost 4 bases, J lost 1 base, and 10 bases lay in between. Written as DNA, the CDR3 is TGTGCCAGTAGTACAAAGTGGGCGAACACTGAAGCTTTCTTT. Its translation: CASSTKWANTEAFF.

The chain employs TRBV2 and TRBJ1-1; perhaps TRBD1 as D (5 bases). The V gene lost 10 bases and the J gene lost 1 base, with 25 bases spanning the gap. CDR3 length equals 17 residues. The germline V gene encodes CDR1 SNHLY and CDR2 FYNNEI. CDR3 region: CAIDLPKGWPGNTEAFF. CDR3 DNA: TGTGCCATCGACCTCCCTAAGGGGTGGCCAGGGAACACTGAAGCTTTCTTT.

The chain joins TRBV11-3 to TRBJ2-2; TRBD2 aligns across 9 bases. From germline, CDR1 is SGHNT and CDR2 YENEEA. This CDR3 has 15 residues. After removal of 0 bases from V and 6 bases from J, the junction contained 2 bases not matched to a gene. CDR3 loop: CASSLEAGGPGELFF. Written as DNA, the CDR3 is TGTGCCAGCAGCTTAGAGGCGGGGGGGCCCGGGGAGCTGTTTTTT.

The gene calls are TRBV12-3 or TRBV12-4 and TRBJ1-2, with a possible D match to TRBD1 (5 bases). V dropped 2 bases and J dropped 4 bases, with 8 bases sitting between them. The CDR3 runs to 13 residues. The CDR3 DNA reads TGTGCCAGCAGTTTACAGGGTAGCTATGGCTACACCTTC. Translated, it gives CASSLQGSYGYTF.

Only one count was recorded for this clone. The CDR3 nucleotides are TGTGCCAGCAGTTATCAGGGGAACACTGAAGCTTTCTTT. This sequence encodes CASSYQGNTEAFF. The chain uses TRBV28 and TRBJ1-1; possibly TRBD1 for D (5 bases). The CDR3 spans 13 residues. Germline V lookup: CDR1 MDHEN, CDR2 SYDVKM. Trimming cost V 4 bases and J 1 base, with 7 bases left between them.

The V and J genes are TRBV2 and TRBJ2-3; the D gene is possibly TRBD1 (5 bases). Trimming removed 5 bases at V and 1 base at J, with 10 bases between. Germline CDR1 and CDR2: SNHLY and FYNNEI. The CDR3 runs 14 residues. The CDR3 loop is CASSFDRRTDTQYF. The CDR3 DNA follows: TGTGCCAGCAGTTTCGACAGACGCACAGATACGCAGTATTTT.